This paragraph covers one T cell receptor beta chain sequence. The data originate from a study of blood T cell repertoires in COVID-19. Across the study: Whether acute or convalescent, the COVID-19 samples came from the United States, Italy and Spain. Nucleic acid was either cDNA or gDNA, and it came from T cells, B-cell-depleted T cells, or PBMCs.

This CDR3 comprises 14 residues. Germline CDR1 is MNHNS and CDR2 is SASEGT. V was clipped by 4 bases and J by 7 bases, with 14 bases between them. The authors' processing: Counts of nucleated cells, estimated from reference gene primer amplification, were obtained. Libraries were prepared by immunoSEQ multiplex PCR; TCRdb keeps only in-frame clonotypes and omits some of them. That table supplies the V and J calls and clone size; D and trimming were determined from the DNA. The data hold approximately 110,000 clones, with 69% observed a single time. Sequencing was performed on peripheral blood. J is TRBJ2-4 and V is TRBV6-1; possibly TRBD2 for D (7 bases). The sequence derives from a man of 80 years or more with acute or convalescent COVID-19. CDR3 residues: CASSGAGQGNIQYF. CDR3 coding DNA: TGTGCCAGCAGTGGAGCGGGACAAGGGAACATTCAGTACTTC.